The 30 T cell receptor beta chains below were found in one sample sequenced in a study of blood T cell repertoires in COVID-19. Measured with immunoSEQ multiplex PCR; TCRdb has only the in-frame clones, and not every one. The sample lists a few hundred thousand clones, roughly 77% occurring once. Material: PBMCs or T cells enriched from blood (not recorded which). All receptors derive from a man aged 35-49 years who had recovered from COVID-19.

The chain joins TRBV5-1 to TRBJ2-7; D not certain. Trimming took off 4 bases at V and 6 bases at J, with 11 bases between the two ends. The CDR3 length is 12 residues. Germline V CDR1 and CDR2: SGHRS, YFSETQ. CDR3 bases: TGCGCCAGCAGCCCATCCCCGGGCGAGCAGTACTTC. Translated, it gives CASSPSPGEQYF. Full variable domain (outside the CDR3, taken from reference TRBV5-1 and TRBJ2-7): KAGVTQTPRYLIKTRGQQVTLSCSPISGHRSVSWYQQTPGQGLQFLFEYFSETQRNKGNFPGRFSGRQFSNSRSEMNVSTLELGDSALYLCASSPSPGEQYFGPGTRLTVT.

This rearrangement joins TRBV19 to TRBJ1-2, with D hard to call. Germline loops: CDR1 LNHDA, CDR2 SQIVND (reference sequence). The CDR3 is 14 residues long. V was pared by 5 bases and J by 2 bases, with 12 bases between. CDR3 nucleotides: TGTGCCAGTAGTTCCCAATCGACAAACTATGGCTACACCTTC. It yields the protein CASSSQSTNYGYTF.

This chain uses TRBV6-5 with TRBJ2-7, with 11 bases that match TRBD2. With 7 bases clipped from V and 6 bases from J, the junction kept 5 bases outside the gene matches. This CDR3 is 13 amino acids long. The germline gives CDR1 MNHEY, CDR2 SVGAGI. For the CDR3, the DNA is TGTGCCAGCACCACTAGCGGGGGTTTCGAGCAGTACTTC. This codes for CASTTSGGFEQYF.

The sample holds one count of this clone. This chain connects TRBV5-5 to TRBJ1-1, with a weak D call TRBD1 (6 bases). V lost 0 bases to trimming and J lost 5 bases, with 14 bases between them. The CDR3 loop spans 15 amino acids. Germline V gene sequence: CDR1 SGHKS, CDR2 YYEKEE (reference sequence). The CDR3 spells CASSLDLGARTEAFF. CDR3 sequence (DNA): TGTGCCAGCAGCTTGGATCTGGGGGCGAGGACTGAAGCTTTCTTT.

This chain connects TRBV3-1 (or the pseudogene TRBV3-2) to TRBJ1-1; TRBD1 matches 7 bases. CDR3 length: 16 amino acids. After removal of 4 bases from V and 5 bases from J, the junction contained 13 bases not matched to a gene. Germline assignment: CDR1 LGHDT and CDR2 YNNKEL (reference sequence). CDR3 loop: CASSLKGAGRLTEAFF. CDR3 nucleotides: TGTGCCAGCAGCCTCAAGGGGGCAGGGCGCCTTACTGAAGCTTTCTTT.

This chain joins TRBV5-6 and TRBJ1-5; TRBD1 matches 10 bases. The CDR3 contains 13 residues. Germline CDR1 and CDR2: SGHDT and YYEEEE. J lost 6 bases, V lost 3 bases, and 0 bases had no gene match. The CDR3 nucleotides are TGTGCCAGCAGCTGGGACAGGGGTCAGCCCCAGCATTTT. Protein: CASSWDRGQPQHF.

This clone was counted once. V and J are TRBV9 and TRBJ1-2, with 9 positions matching TRBD1. This CDR3 comprises 15 residues. The V gene's germline CDR1 is SGDLS and CDR2 YYNGEE. The V and J ends lost 0 bases and 8 bases, in that order; junction bases with no gene match: 8. This CDR3 reads CASSVGPGQGRGYTF. In DNA form, the CDR3 reads TGTGCCAGCAGCGTAGGCCCCGGACAGGGGAGGGGCTACACCTTC.

The chain is built from TRBV4-2 and TRBJ2-7, with D perhaps matching TRBD2 (6 bases). The CDR3 runs to 15 residues. Per germline, CDR1 LGHNA and CDR2 YNFKEQ. Trimming took off 0 bases at V and 4 bases at J, with 13 bases between the two ends. CDR3 protein: CASSQDETGVYEQYF. CDR3 coding DNA: TGTGCCAGCAGCCAAGATGAAACGGGAGTTTACGAGCAGTACTTC.

The rearrangement links TRBV28 to TRBJ2-1, with 7 nucleotides matching TRBD2. The CDR3 totals 12 residues. V was pared by 4 bases and J by 9 bases, with 3 bases of the junction left unmatched. Germline loops: CDR1 MDHEN, CDR2 SYDVKM. This CDR3 is CASSSGRGEQFF. CDR3 coding DNA: TGTGCCAGCAGTTCGGGGAGGGGTGAGCAGTTCTTC.

V and J are TRBV6-5 and TRBJ2-1; 9 positions agree with TRBD2. Unmatched junction bases numbered 5, after V lost 6 bases and J lost 2 bases. The length of the CDR3 is 15 residues. Per the germline V gene, CDR1 is MNHEY and CDR2 is SVGAGI. The CDR3 region is CASSPLAGPYNEQFF. The CDR3 DNA is TGTGCCAGCAGCCCGCTAGCGGGACCCTACAATGAGCAGTTCTTC.

The sample holds a few counts of this clone. A junction end diverges from the germline sequence, so it may reflect a read error. The V gene is TRBV10-2, the J gene TRBJ1-6; possible D gene TRBD1, 6 bases. The CDR3 is made up of 18 amino acids. Germline V CDR1 and CDR2: WSHSY, SAAADI. The CDR3, as DNA: TGCGCCCGCAGTGGGGGGGGATCGGGAGGGGGTACCAATTCACCCCTCCACTTT. Residues: CARSGGGSGGGTNSPLHF.

This chain uses TRBV6-6 with TRBJ1-1, with D perhaps TRBD1 (5 bases). This CDR3 comprises 14 residues. Germline values: CDR1 MNHNY, CDR2 SVGAGI (reference sequence). V dropped 5 bases and J dropped 5 bases, with 15 bases sitting between them. The CDR3 here is CASSLGHTDTEAFF. The CDR3 DNA reads TGTGCCAGCAGTCTCGGACACACCGATACTGAAGCTTTCTTT.

This chain uses TRBV4-1 with TRBJ1-4, with D perhaps matching TRBD1 (5 bases). The germline V and J ends were trimmed by 0 bases and 6 bases, with 17 bases remaining between them. The CDR3 has 17 residues. Germline lookup yields CDR1 MGHRA and CDR2 YSYEKL. CDR3 nucleotides: TGCGCCAGCAGCCAAGATCTTCCCGACCGGGGGGATGAAAAACTGTTTTTT. Protein: CASSQDLPDRGDEKLFF.

The sample holds a few counts of this clone. This sequence joins TRBV25-1 and TRBJ2-6, with TRBD1 matching over 8 bases. Trimming cost V 7 bases and J 0 bases; bases outside gene matches: 11. Germline V CDR1 and CDR2: MGHDK, SYGVNS. There are 18 residues in the CDR3. The CDR3 loop is CASISEGQVYSGANVLTF. For the CDR3, the DNA is TGTGCCAGCATTTCCGAGGGACAGGTCTACTCTGGGGCCAACGTCCTGACTTTC.

The chain recombines TRBV30 with TRBJ2-1; 10 nucleotides match TRBD2. The germline CDR1 and CDR2 sequences are GTSNPN and SVGIG (reference sequence). Trimming at V came to 3 bases and at J to 8 bases, leaving 7 bases not matched to a gene. CDR3 size: 14 residues. CDR3: CAWRLAGVGDEQFF. CDR3 coding DNA: TGTGCCTGGAGGCTAGCGGGAGTAGGGGATGAGCAGTTCTTC.

The chain links TRBV19 to TRBJ1-1; 9 nucleotides match TRBD1. Germline CDR1 and CDR2: LNHDA and SQIVND (reference sequence). CDR3 length equals 15 residues. V lost 0 bases and J lost 2; bases outside the gene matches: 1. The CDR3 here is CASSIEQGANTEAFF. In DNA form, the CDR3 reads TGTGCCAGTAGTATAGAACAGGGGGCCAACACTGAAGCTTTCTTT. Full variable domain (missing parts from reference TRBV19 and TRBJ1-1): DGGITQSPKYLFRKEGQNVTLSCEQNLNHDAMYWYRQDPGQGLRLIYYSQIVNDFQKGDIAEGYSVSREKKESFPLTVTSAQKNPTAFYLCASSIEQGANTEAFFGQGTRLTVV.

J is TRBJ1-5 and V is TRBV7-9, with TRBD1 as a possible D gene (6 bases). CDR3 length: 15 residues. The V gene lost 1 base and the J gene lost 4 bases, with 11 bases spanning the gap. Germline CDR1 and CDR2: SEHNR and FQNEAQ (reference sequence). CDR3 sequence reads: CASSLGSGANQPQHF. CDR3 sequence (DNA): TGTGCCAGCAGCTTAGGGTCAGGGGCTAATCAGCCCCAGCATTTT. Filled out from reference TRBV7-9 and TRBJ1-5, the complete variable domain reads DTGVSQNPRHKITKRGQNVTFRCDPISEHNRLYWYRQTLGQGPEFLTYFQNEAQLEKSRLLSDRFSAERPKGSFSTLEIQRTEQGDSAMYLCASSLGSGANQPQHFGDGTRLSIL.

The chain joins TRBV13 to TRBJ2-7; D might be TRBD1 (6 bases). The germline gives CDR1 PRHDT, CDR2 FYEKMQ (reference sequence). This CDR3 has 17 residues. V was clipped by 5 bases and J by 0 bases, with 20 bases between them. The chain's CDR3 is CASSTQGSPASSYEQYF. CDR3 coding DNA: TGTGCCAGCAGCACTCAGGGGTCGCCCGCTAGCTCCTACGAGCAGTACTTC. The entire variable domain, with the rest obtained from reference TRBV13 and TRBJ2-7, is as follows: AAGVIQSPRHLIKEKRETATLKCYPIPRHDTVYWYQQGPGQDPQFLISFYEKMQSDKGSIPDRFSAQQFSDYHSELNMSSLELGDSALYFCASSTQGSPASSYEQYFGPGTRLTVT.

The chain is built from TRBV2 and TRBJ2-7; D might be TRBD1 (5 bases). Trimming took 6 bases from V and 3 from J, leaving 6 bases between them. CDR1 is SNHLY, CDR2 FYNNEI, per germline. This CDR3 comprises 11 residues. CDR3 loop: CASRTGYEQYF. As DNA, the CDR3 is TGTGCCAGCAGAACAGGCTACGAGCAGTACTTC.

The chain couples TRBV2 to TRBJ2-3; 7 bases align to TRBD2. The CDR3 has 14 amino acids. The V gene's germline CDR1 is SNHLY and CDR2 FYNNEI. V shed 5 bases, J shed 3 bases, and the junction held 5 bases outside the gene matches. CDR3 loop: CASSPTSATDTQYF. CDR3 nucleotide sequence: TGTGCCAGCAGTCCTACTAGCGCAACAGATACGCAGTATTTT.

The chain couples TRBV5-1 to TRBJ2-1; the D gene is possibly TRBD2 (5 bases). V was trimmed by 1 base and J by 8 bases, leaving 13 bases between them. From germline, CDR1 is SGHRS and CDR2 YFSETQ. CDR3 size: 14 residues. In nucleotides, the CDR3 is TGCGCCAGCAGCTTGATGGTCCCGAGGGATGAGCAGTTCTTC. This translates into CASSLMVPRDEQFF.

J is TRBJ2-3 and V is TRBV7-6, with 8 bases fitting TRBD1. V gave up 2 bases and J gave up 4 bases; unmatched junction bases: 8. Germline values: CDR1 SGHVS, CDR2 FNYEAQ. This CDR3 region has 16 residues. The CDR3 DNA follows: TGTGCCAGCAGCTTAAGTCGGTCAGGGGGCGCAGATACGCAGTATTTT. As protein: CASSLSRSGGADTQYF. The whole variable domain, remainder taken from reference TRBV7-6 and TRBJ2-3, is GAGVSQSPRYKVTKRGQDVALRCDPISGHVSLYWYRQALGQGPEFLTYFNYEAQQDKSGLPNDRFSAERPEGSISTLTIQRTEQRDSAMYRCASSLSRSGGADTQYFGPGTRLTVL.

V and J are TRBV24-1 and TRBJ2-1, with D perhaps TRBD1 (6 bases). V was shortened by 1 base and J by 4 bases, with 13 bases between the two germline ends. This CDR3 spans 16 amino acids. Germline-derived CDR1 and CDR2 are KGHDR and SFDVKD. This chain's CDR3 is CATSDLRGGEYNEQFF. The CDR3 nucleotides are TGTGCCACCAGTGATTTACGAGGGGGAGAGTACAATGAGCAGTTCTTC.

This clone was found many times. The chain has TRBV5-8 and TRBJ1-4; perhaps TRBD1 as D (6 bases). V was shortened by 7 bases and J by 7 bases, with 17 bases between the two germline ends. The germline gives CDR1 SGHTS, CDR2 YDEGEE. The CDR3 is 14 residues long. This chain's CDR3 is CASDGGRSTEKLFF. CDR3 coding DNA: TGTGCCAGCGACGGGGGGCGATCGACTGAAAAACTGTTTTTT.

The V gene is TRBV11-2, the J gene TRBJ2-1, with 7 bases matching TRBD2. Germline V CDR1 and CDR2: SGHAT, FQNNGV. The CDR3 is made up of 15 amino acids. J gave up 6 bases and V 1 base, and 6 bases lay outside the gene matches. The CDR3 DNA follows: TGTGCCAGCAGCTTAGGACGGGAGGCAATCAATGAGCAGTTCTTC. It is translated as CASSLGREAINEQFF.

V and J are TRBV9 and TRBJ1-4; 10 bases are shared with TRBD1. In germline, CDR1 is SGDLS, CDR2 YYNGEE. Trimming at V came to 4 bases and at J to 5 bases, leaving 11 bases not matched to a gene. The CDR3 consists of 17 residues. The CDR3 bases are TGTGCCAGCAGCCTAAGGACAGGGGGAGGAAGGAATGAAAAACTGTTTTTT. Encoded protein: CASSLRTGGGRNEKLFF.

The chain has TRBV29-1 and TRBJ1-2; D not certain. This CDR3 contains 15 residues. Trimming pared 1 base from V and 5 bases from J, leaving 17 bases between. Germline V gene data show CDR1 as SQVTM and CDR2 as ANQGSEA. CDR3 amino acids: CSVEGQKTRPYGYTF. The DNA of the CDR3 is TGCAGCGTTGAAGGACAAAAGACCCGTCCTTATGGCTACACCTTC.

V gene TRBV24-1 combines with J gene TRBJ1-2, with D uncertain. Trimming left V 9 bases short and J 7 bases short, with 8 bases between. CDR1 KGHDR and CDR2 SFDVKD come from the germline V gene. The CDR3 sequence is 10 residues long. The CDR3: CATDPGGYTF. The CDR3 DNA sequence: TGTGCCACCGACCCGGGTGGCTACACCTTC.

J is TRBJ1-5 and V is TRBV19; TRBD1 might be the D (5 bases). CDR3 length equals 16 residues. Trimming cost V 5 bases and J 4 bases, with 18 bases left between them. Germline V gene sequence: CDR1 LNHDA, CDR2 SQIVND (reference sequence). The CDR3 here is CASSQKRAGRNQPQHF. In DNA, the CDR3 is TGTGCCAGTAGTCAAAAAAGGGCAGGGCGAAATCAGCCCCAGCATTTT.

This clone was seen a few times. The chain employs TRBV30 and TRBJ1-2, with D unclear. There are 16 residues in the CDR3. Germline values: CDR1 GTSNPN, CDR2 SVGIG (reference sequence). The V end was cut by 1 base, the J end by 1 base, with 16 bases between. This CDR3 reads CAWSESERRNNYGYTF. The DNA for the CDR3 is TGTGCCTGGAGTGAGTCTGAGCGGAGGAATAACTATGGCTACACCTTC.